Presented here are 22 T cell receptor beta chains from one specimen sequenced in a study of Graves' ophthalmopathy and Graves' hyperthyroidism. The authors amplified TCR beta CDR3 regions from RNA transcripts. An opening RT-PCR round employed HTBI primers and preceded a second-round multiplex PCR. One entry per CDR3 protein results from TCRdb running MiXCR on the multiplex PCR reads. The sample records just over 600,000 distinct CDR3 sequences, about 24% being singletons. Sequenced sample: peripheral blood. The receptor source for this set is a woman younger than 35 with stable Graves' hyperthyroidism. Some clones in this sample may be carry-over from other donors' samples.

At least ten counts were recorded for this clonotype. The rearrangement joins TRBV7-3 to TRBJ2-2; unclear D gene. V lost 3 bases to trimming and J lost 4 bases, with 6 bases between them. The germline V gene encodes CDR1 SGHTA and CDR2 FQGTGA. The CDR3 contains 13 residues. CDR3 residues: CASSFSSTGELFF. As DNA, the CDR3 is TGTGCCAGCAGCTTCTCGTCCACCGGGGAGCTGTTTTTT.

The chain couples TRBV9 to TRBJ1-1, with TRBD1 identical over 11 bases. CDR1 and CDR2 (germline): SGDLS, YYNGEE. The CDR3 has 15 residues. V lost 8 bases, J lost 5 bases, and 11 bases stayed unmatched. CDR3 DNA sequence: TGTGCCAGTTCTTTCCGGGGACAGGGGGTTACTGAAGCTTTCTTT. This codes for CASSFRGQGVTEAFF.

This clonotype appeared many times. V is TRBV6-5 and J is TRBJ1-6; no clear D gene. The CDR3 covers 15 residues. Germline lookup yields CDR1 MNHEY and CDR2 SVGAGI. The V end was cut by 6 bases, the J end by 0 bases, with 9 bases between. The CDR3 DNA is TGTGCCAGCAGGTCCCTTGGCTCCTATAATTCACCCCTCCACTTT. Amino acids: CASRSLGSYNSPLHF.

The chain employs TRBV7-9 and TRBJ1-3; D ambiguous. The V gene's germline CDR1 is SEHNR and CDR2 FQNEAQ (reference sequence). V was trimmed by 5 bases and J by 2 bases, leaving 7 bases between them. CDR3 length: 13 amino acids. The CDR3 spells CASSRPAGNTIYF. For the CDR3, the DNA is TGTGCCAGCAGCCGCCCCGCTGGAAACACCATATATTTT.

This clonotype was seen at least ten times. V and J are TRBV6-5 and TRBJ2-2; 8 bases are shared with TRBD2. From germline, CDR1 is MNHEY and CDR2 SVGAGI. The CDR3 is made up of 16 amino acids. J lost 5 bases, V lost 3 bases, and 8 bases had no gene match. The CDR3 protein is CASSYRTSPWTGELFF. The CDR3 DNA follows: TGTGCCAGCAGTTATCGGACTAGCCCCTGGACCGGGGAGCTGTTTTTT.

This clonotype was recorded at least ten times. The chain combines TRBV19 with TRBJ1-2; no definite D call. Per germline, CDR1 LNHDA and CDR2 SQIVND (reference sequence). With 4 bases removed from V and 8 bases from J, the gap between germline ends came to 14 bases. This CDR3 contains 13 residues. The CDR3 DNA follows: TGTGCCAGTAGTAGTCTCGGGCCGGGAGGCTACACCTTC. Translating gives CASSSLGPGGYTF. Drawing the rest from reference TRBV19 and TRBJ1-2, the complete variable domain is DGGITQSPKYLFRKEGQNVTLSCEQNLNHDAMYWYRQDPGQGLRLIYYSQIVNDFQKGDIAEGYSVSREKKESFPLTVTSAQKNPTAFYLCASSSLGPGGYTFGSGTRLTVV.

The sample holds many counts of this clonotype. V usage is TRBV6-1 and J usage is TRBJ2-2; D unclear. The germline V and J ends were trimmed by 6 bases and 5 bases, with 16 bases remaining between them. Germline V gives CDR1 MNHNS, CDR2 SASEGT. The CDR3 extends over 15 amino acids. Here the CDR3 DNA reads TGTGCCAGCAGCCCGAGACCCCCGAGGACCGGGGAGCTGTTTTTT. Translating it yields CASSPRPPRTGELFF.

In its sample, this clonotype was seen many times. The gene calls are TRBV20-1 and TRBJ1-3; D unclear. Deletions cut 0 bases from V and 0 bases from J, with 6 bases between. This CDR3 is 14 amino acids long. Germline V gives CDR1 DFQATT, CDR2 SNEGSKA (reference sequence). As DNA, the CDR3 is TGCAGTGCTAGAGACGGCGGCTCTGGAAACACCATATATTTT. Residues: CSARDGGSGNTIYF.

This clonotype was recorded many times. The chain links TRBV7-2 to TRBJ2-5; weak D call: TRBD1 (6 bases). Germline V CDR1 and CDR2: SGHTA, FQGNSA. V was clipped by 0 bases and J by 2 bases, with 16 bases between them. This CDR3 is 17 amino acids long. The CDR3 coding sequence is TGTGCCAGCAGCTTAGCCGTGCCGGGACACCCTCAAGAGACCCAGTACTTC. Translated, it gives CASSLAVPGHPQETQYF.

Ten or more counts support this clonotype. The chain uses TRBV30 and TRBJ1-2; D possibly corresponds to TRBD1 (5 bases). V was clipped by 4 bases and J by 4 bases, with 10 bases between them. The CDR3 is made up of 12 amino acids. Germline CDR1 GTSNPN, CDR2 SVGIG (reference sequence). The CDR3 nucleotides read TGTGCCTGGAACCGACAGTTCTATGGCTACACCTTC. This encodes CAWNRQFYGYTF.

This clonotype was detected many times. The rearrangement links TRBV5-1 to TRBJ1-1, with no clear D. Per germline, CDR1 SGHRS and CDR2 YFSETQ. The CDR3 has 13 residues. V lost 6 bases to trimming and J lost 0 bases, with 9 bases between them. CDR3 nucleotides: TGCGCCAGCACTGACAATATGAACACTGAAGCTTTCTTT. It specifies CASTDNMNTEAFF.

The chain has TRBV5-1 and TRBJ2-1; 10 bases map to TRBD1. Trimming at V came to 3 bases and at J to 8 bases, leaving 11 bases not matched to a gene. The germline gives CDR1 SGHRS, CDR2 YFSETQ. The CDR3 runs to 16 residues. In nucleotides, the CDR3 is TGCGCCAGCAGCTCAGACGCGGGACAGGGGTTCTATGAGCAGTTCTTC. Its protein product is CASSSDAGQGFYEQFF.

This clonotype was recorded many times. V is TRBV12-3 or TRBV12-4 and J is TRBJ2-7, with TRBD1 as a possible D gene (6 bases). This CDR3 contains 15 residues. The V end lost 5 bases, the J end lost 7 bases, and 21 bases lay between the germline ends. DNA of the CDR3: TGTGCCAGCAGTAAAAAACTACAGGGTATGGGGGAGCAGTACTTC. As protein: CASSKKLQGMGEQYF.

This clonotype has more than one count but fewer than ten. The V call is TRBV4-1, the J call TRBJ2-7; weak D call: TRBD1 (5 bases). Trimming pared 1 base from V and 2 bases from J, leaving 15 bases between. Germline V gives CDR1 MGHRA, CDR2 YSYEKL. The length of the CDR3 is 16 residues. The CDR3 coding sequence is TGCGCCAGCAGCCAAGGGCAGGGTCTTATTACCTACGAGCAGTACTTC. It is translated as CASSQGQGLITYEQYF.

This clonotype was picked up a small number of times. The gene calls are TRBV5-1 and TRBJ1-5; TRBD1 agrees at 8 bases. Losses at the gene ends were 4 bases for V and 6 bases for J; bases not matched to a gene: 9. This CDR3 region has 15 residues. Germline values: CDR1 SGHRS, CDR2 YFSETQ. CDR3 nucleotides: TGCGCCAGCAGCGTAGACCAGGGGGCGGCTCAGCCCCAGCATTTT. It translates to CASSVDQGAAQPQHF.

This clonotype was seen a handful of times. The chain has TRBV7-9 and TRBJ1-3, with D possibly matching TRBD1 (5 bases). V was cut by 7 bases and J by 0 bases, with 13 bases left in between. This CDR3 has 15 amino acids. Looked up from germline, CDR1 is SEHNR and CDR2 is FQNEAQ (reference sequence). CDR3 DNA sequence: TGTGCCAGCACCACCGACAGAAACTCTGGAAACACCATATATTTT. Translating it yields CASTTDRNSGNTIYF. Drawing the rest from reference TRBV7-9 and TRBJ1-3, the complete variable domain is DTGVSQNPRHKITKRGQNVTFRCDPISEHNRLYWYRQTLGQGPEFLTYFQNEAQLEKSRLLSDRFSAERPKGSFSTLEIQRTEQGDSAMYLCASTTDRNSGNTIYFGEGSWLTVV.

This clonotype came up a few times. The chain links TRBV3-1 to TRBJ1-6; D uncertain. CDR1 LGHDT and CDR2 YNNKEL come from the germline V gene (reference sequence). Trimming took 0 bases from V and 7 from J, leaving 10 bases between them. There are 15 residues in the CDR3. The CDR3 coding sequence is TGTGCCAGCAGCCAAGAAGGAGGAAGGAATTCACCCCTCCACTTT. Translating it yields CASSQEGGRNSPLHF. The entire variable domain, with the rest obtained from reference TRBV3-1 and TRBJ1-6, is as follows: DTAVSQTPKYLVTQMGNDKSIKCEQNLGHDTMYWYKQDSKKFLKIMFSYNNKELIINETVPNRFSPKSPDKAHLNLHINSLELGDSAVYFCASSQEGGRNSPLHFGNGTRLTVT.

Points on this clonotype: A much larger clone sits a single nucleotide away, making a read error possible. This CDR3 fails to terminate in the conserved phenylalanine or tryptophan, so it likely reflects a read error. The gene calls are TRBV5-1 and TRBJ1-1, with a tentative D call TRBD1 (6 bases). Germline-derived CDR1 and CDR2 are SGHRS and YFSETQ. CDR3 length: 15 amino acids. V was pared by 0 bases and J by 1 base, with 10 bases between. The CDR3 DNA is TGCGCCAGCAGCTTGGTCGCAGGGGCGAACACTGAAGCTTTCATT. It encodes CASSLVAGANTEAFI.

As for this clonotype: A much bigger clone sits one base away, suggesting this may be a read error. This sequence joins TRBV4-1 and TRBJ1-1; D is perhaps TRBD1 (6 bases). The V gene lost 1 base and the J gene lost 0 bases, with 9 bases spanning the gap. CDR1 MGHRA and CDR2 YSYEKL come from the germline V gene. The CDR3 length is 15 residues. The CDR3 DNA follows: TGCGCCAGCAGCCAAGGGGCAGGGGTGAACACTGAAGCTTTCTTT. It specifies CASSQGAGVNTEAFF.

At least ten counts were recorded for this clonotype. The chain combines TRBV11-2 with TRBJ2-7; TRBD2 might be the D (6 bases). The CDR3 is made up of 17 amino acids. The germline V and J ends were trimmed by 0 bases and 2 bases, with 17 bases remaining between them. The germline V gene has CDR1 SGHAT and CDR2 FQNNGV. CDR3 coding DNA: TGTGCCAGCAGCTTAGAGTATAGCGGTGGGGCCACCTACGAGCAGTACTTC. Amino acid sequence: CASSLEYSGGATYEQYF. Complete variable domain (other parts from reference TRBV11-2 and TRBJ2-7): EAGVAQSPRYKIIEKRQSVAFWCNPISGHATLYWYQQILGQGPKLLIQFQNNGVVDDSQLPKDRFSAERLKGVDSTLKIQPAKLEDSAVYLCASSLEYSGGATYEQYFGPGTRLTVT.

V is TRBV4-1 and J is TRBJ2-2, with a tentative D call TRBD1 (5 bases). In germline, CDR1 is MGHRA, CDR2 YSYEKL. Trimming left V 0 bases short and J 7 bases short, with 9 bases between. CDR3 size: 14 residues. In DNA, the CDR3 is TGCGCCAGCAGCCAAGACGTAGGGGTCGGGGAGCTGTTTTTT. Translated, it gives CASSQDVGVGELFF.

The chain carries TRBV9 and TRBJ2-2; no clear D. Germline V CDR1 and CDR2: SGDLS, YYNGEE. CDR3 length: 12 residues. Trimming cost V 4 bases and J 6 bases, with 7 bases left between them. The CDR3 loop is CASSLSSGELFF. CDR3 DNA sequence: TGTGCCAGCAGCCTCTCCTCCGGGGAGCTGTTTTTT.